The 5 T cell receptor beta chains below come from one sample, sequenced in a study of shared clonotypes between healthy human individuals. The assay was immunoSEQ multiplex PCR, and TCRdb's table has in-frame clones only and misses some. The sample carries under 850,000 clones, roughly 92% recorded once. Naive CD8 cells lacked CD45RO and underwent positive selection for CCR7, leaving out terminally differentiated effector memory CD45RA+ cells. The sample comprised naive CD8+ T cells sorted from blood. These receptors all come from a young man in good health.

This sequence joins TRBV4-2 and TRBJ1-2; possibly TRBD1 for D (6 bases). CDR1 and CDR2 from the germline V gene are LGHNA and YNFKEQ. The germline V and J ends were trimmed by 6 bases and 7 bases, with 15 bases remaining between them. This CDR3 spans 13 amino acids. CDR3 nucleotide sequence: TGTGCCAGCAGGGACAGTCTCGGGGGTGGCTACACCTTC. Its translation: CASRDSLGGGYTF.

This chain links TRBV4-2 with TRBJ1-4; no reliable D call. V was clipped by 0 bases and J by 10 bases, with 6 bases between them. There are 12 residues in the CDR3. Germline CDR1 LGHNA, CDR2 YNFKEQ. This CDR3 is CASSQEGVKLFF. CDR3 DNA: TGTGCCAGCAGCCAAGAGGGCGTAAAACTGTTTTTT.

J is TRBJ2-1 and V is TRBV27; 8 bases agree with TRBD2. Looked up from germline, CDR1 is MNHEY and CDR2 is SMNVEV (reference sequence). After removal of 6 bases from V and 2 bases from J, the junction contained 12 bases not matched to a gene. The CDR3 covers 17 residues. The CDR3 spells CASSVRRSGSPYNEQFF. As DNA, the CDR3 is TGTGCCAGCAGCGTACGACGCAGCGGGAGCCCCTACAATGAGCAGTTCTTC.

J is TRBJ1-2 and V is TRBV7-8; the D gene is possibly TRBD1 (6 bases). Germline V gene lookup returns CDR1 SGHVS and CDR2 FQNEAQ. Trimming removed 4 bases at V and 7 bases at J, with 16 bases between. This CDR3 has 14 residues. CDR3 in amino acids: CASSYKTGRTGYTF. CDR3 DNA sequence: TGTGCCAGCAGCTATAAGACAGGAAGGACTGGCTACACCTTC.

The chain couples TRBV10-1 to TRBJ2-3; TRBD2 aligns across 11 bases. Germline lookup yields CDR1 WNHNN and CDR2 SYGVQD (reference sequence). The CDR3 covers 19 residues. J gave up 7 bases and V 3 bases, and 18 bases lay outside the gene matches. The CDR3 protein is CASSESASGRPSGAHTQYF. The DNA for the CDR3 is TGCGCCAGCAGTGAATCCGCTAGCGGGAGGCCCAGCGGCGCTCATACGCAGTATTTT.